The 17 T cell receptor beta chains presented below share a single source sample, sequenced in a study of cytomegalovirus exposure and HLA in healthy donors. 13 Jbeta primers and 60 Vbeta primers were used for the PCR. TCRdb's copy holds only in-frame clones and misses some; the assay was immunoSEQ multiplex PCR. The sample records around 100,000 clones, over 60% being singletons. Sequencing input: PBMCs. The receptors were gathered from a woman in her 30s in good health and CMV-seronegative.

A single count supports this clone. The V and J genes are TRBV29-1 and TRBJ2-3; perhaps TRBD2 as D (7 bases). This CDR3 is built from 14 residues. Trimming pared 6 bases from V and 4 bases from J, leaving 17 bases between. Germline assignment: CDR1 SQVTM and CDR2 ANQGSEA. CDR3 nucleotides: TGCAGCGTCCGGGGGGCTCCCGCCGCAGATACGCAGTATTTT. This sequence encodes CSVRGAPAADTQYF.

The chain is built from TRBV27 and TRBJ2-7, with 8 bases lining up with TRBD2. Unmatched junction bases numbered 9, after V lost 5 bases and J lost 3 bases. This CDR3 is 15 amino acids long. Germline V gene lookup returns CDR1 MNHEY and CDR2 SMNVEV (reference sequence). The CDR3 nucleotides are TGTGCCAGCAGTATAACTAGCGGAGTAATCTACGAGCAGTACTTC. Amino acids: CASSITSGVIYEQYF.

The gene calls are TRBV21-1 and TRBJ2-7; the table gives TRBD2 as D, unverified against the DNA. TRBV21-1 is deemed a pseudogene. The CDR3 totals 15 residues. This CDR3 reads CASSKFGTSCDEQYF. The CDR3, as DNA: TGTGCCAGCAGCAAGTTTGGGACTAGCTGTGACGAGCAGTACTTC.

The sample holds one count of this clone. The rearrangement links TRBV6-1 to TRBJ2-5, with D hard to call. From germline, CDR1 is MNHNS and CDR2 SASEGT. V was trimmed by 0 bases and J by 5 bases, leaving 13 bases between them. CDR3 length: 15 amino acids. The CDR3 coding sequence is TGTGCCAGCAGTGAAGCGCTTCGAGCGTATGAGACCCAGTACTTC. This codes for CASSEALRAYETQYF.

The CDR3 nucleotides read TGTGCCAGCACTTGGGACAGGGGGCCCTACGAGCAGTACTTC. Protein: CASTWDRGPYEQYF. The chain employs TRBV5-4 and TRBJ2-7; 12 nucleotides line up with TRBD1. The trim removed 6 bases at V and 2 bases at J, leaving 3 bases unmatched. The germline gives CDR1 SGHNT, CDR2 YYREEE (reference sequence). The CDR3 totals 14 residues. The whole variable domain, remainder taken from reference TRBV5-4 and TRBJ2-7, is ETGVTQSPTHLIKTRGQQVTLRCSSQSGHNTVSWYQQALGQGPQFIFQYYREEENGRGNFPPRFSGLQFPNYSSELNVNALELDDSALYLCASTWDRGPYEQYFGPGTRLTVT.

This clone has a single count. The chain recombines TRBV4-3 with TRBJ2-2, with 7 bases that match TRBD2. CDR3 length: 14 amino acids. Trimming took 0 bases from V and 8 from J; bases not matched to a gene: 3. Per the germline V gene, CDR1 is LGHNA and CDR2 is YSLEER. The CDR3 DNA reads TGCGCCAGCAGCCAAGAGTGGGGAGGGGGGGAGCTGTTTTTT. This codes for CASSQEWGGGELFF.

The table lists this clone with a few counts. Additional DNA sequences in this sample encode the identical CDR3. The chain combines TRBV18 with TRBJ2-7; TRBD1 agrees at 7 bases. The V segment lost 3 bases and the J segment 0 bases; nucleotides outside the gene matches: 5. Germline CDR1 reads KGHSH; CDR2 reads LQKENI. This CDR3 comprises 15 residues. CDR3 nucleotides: TGTGCCAGCTCACCCAGCCGGGACAGCTCCTACGAGCAGTACTTC. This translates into CASSPSRDSSYEQYF.

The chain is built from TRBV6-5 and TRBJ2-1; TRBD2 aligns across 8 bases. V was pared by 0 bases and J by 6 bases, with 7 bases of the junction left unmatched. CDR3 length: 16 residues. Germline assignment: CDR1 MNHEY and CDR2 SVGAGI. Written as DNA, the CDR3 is TGTGCCAGCAGTTACTCGAAGTCCGGGAGGGCCAATGAGCAGTTCTTC. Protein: CASSYSKSGRANEQFF.

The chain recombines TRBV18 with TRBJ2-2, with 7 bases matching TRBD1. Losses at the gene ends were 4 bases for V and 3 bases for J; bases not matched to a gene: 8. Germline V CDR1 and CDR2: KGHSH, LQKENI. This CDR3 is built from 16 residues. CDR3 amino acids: CASSLLYGTDTGELFF. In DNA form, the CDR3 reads TGTGCCAGCTCACTCTTATACGGGACAGACACCGGGGAGCTGTTTTTT.

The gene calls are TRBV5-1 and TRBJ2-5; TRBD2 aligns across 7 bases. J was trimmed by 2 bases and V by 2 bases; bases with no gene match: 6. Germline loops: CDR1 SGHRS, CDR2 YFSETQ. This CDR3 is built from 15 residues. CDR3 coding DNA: TGCGCCAGCAGCTTCCCTATAGCGGGTCAAGAGACCCAGTACTTC. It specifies CASSFPIAGQETQYF.

CDR3 region: CASENYPDTQYF. The CDR3, as DNA: TGTGCCAGCGAAAACTATCCAGATACGCAGTATTTT. The rearrangement joins TRBV11-2 to TRBJ2-3; no firm D call. This CDR3 contains 12 residues. Germline CDR1 and CDR2: SGHAT and FQNNGV. The V end was cut by 8 bases, the J end by 4 bases, with 10 bases between.

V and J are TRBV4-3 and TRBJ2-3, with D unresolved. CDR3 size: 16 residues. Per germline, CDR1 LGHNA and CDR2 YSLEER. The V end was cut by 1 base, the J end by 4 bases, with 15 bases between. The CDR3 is CASSQAIPMEPDTQYF. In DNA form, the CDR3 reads TGCGCCAGCAGCCAAGCGATACCAATGGAGCCAGATACGCAGTATTTT.

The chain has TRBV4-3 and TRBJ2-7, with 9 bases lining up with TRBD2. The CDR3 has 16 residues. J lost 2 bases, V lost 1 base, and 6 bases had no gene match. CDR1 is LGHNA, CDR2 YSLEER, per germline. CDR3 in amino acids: CASSQAGPSGTYEQYF. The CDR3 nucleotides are TGCGCCAGCAGCCAAGCTGGCCCTAGCGGGACCTACGAGCAGTACTTC.

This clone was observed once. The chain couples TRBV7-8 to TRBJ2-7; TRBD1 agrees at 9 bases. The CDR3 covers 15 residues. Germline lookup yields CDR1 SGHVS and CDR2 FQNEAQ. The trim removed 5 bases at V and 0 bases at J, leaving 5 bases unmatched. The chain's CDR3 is CASSRTGAGSYEQYF. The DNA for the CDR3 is TGTGCCAGCAGCCGGACAGGGGCGGGCTCCTACGAGCAGTACTTC. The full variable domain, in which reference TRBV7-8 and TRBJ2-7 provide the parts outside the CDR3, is GAGVSQSPRYKVAKRGQDVALRCDPISGHVSLFWYQQALGQGPEFLTYFQNEAQLDKSGLPSDRFFAERPEGSVSTLKIQRTQQEDSAVYLCASSRTGAGSYEQYFGPGTRLTVT.

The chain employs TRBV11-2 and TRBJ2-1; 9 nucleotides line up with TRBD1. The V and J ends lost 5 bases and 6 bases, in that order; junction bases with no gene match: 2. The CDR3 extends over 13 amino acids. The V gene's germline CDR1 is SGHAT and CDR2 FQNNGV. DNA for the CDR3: TGTGCCAGCAGCCTGGGACAGGGCAATGAGCAGTTCTTC. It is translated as CASSLGQGNEQFF.

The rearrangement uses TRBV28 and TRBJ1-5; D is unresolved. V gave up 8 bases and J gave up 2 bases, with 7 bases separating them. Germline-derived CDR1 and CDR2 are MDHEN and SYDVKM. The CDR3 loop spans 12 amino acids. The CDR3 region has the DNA TGTGCCAGCGACTCCCGCAATCAGCCCCAGCATTTT. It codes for CASDSRNQPQHF.

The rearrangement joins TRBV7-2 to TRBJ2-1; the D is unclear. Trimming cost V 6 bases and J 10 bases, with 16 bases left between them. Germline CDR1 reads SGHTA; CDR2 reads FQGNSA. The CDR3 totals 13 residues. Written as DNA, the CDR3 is TGTGCCAGCAGTCCCCCCCCACTTCGGGAGCAGTTCTTC. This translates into CASSPPPLREQFF.